This TCR beta chain emerged from a study of early T cells in non-severe SARS-CoV-2 infection (dated by TCRdb to about 2021). In terms of the full investigation: Because TCR sequencing relied on bulk RNA taken from unsorted whole blood, pairing of alpha and beta chains was not possible. The research as a whole found: VDJdb matching was skewed toward anti-spike CD8 responses and likely underestimated virus-specific expansions by missing private and CD4 specificities.

About this clonotype itself: It lacks a known antigen. Base-call qualities are not available, and no considerably larger clone is one nucleotide away.

The library was generated by 5' RACE. Sequencer: NextSeq 500. In the TCR library protocol, unique molecular identifiers were attached to individual cDNA molecules to correct for PCR bias and sequencing error. Sequencing covered both TCR alpha and beta chains, and within each sample the abundances of alpha and beta sequences were tightly co-correlated. As for how the authors treated the data: V gene, J gene and CDR3 annotation of TCR sequences was performed with Decombinator V4. Expanded TCRs were defined as changing significantly between any two time points under a Poisson model with p below 0.0001. Abundances of TCRs were expressed as counts per million after normalisation to the total number of TCRs sequenced in each sample. TRAV1-2 paired with TRAJ12, TRAJ20 or TRAJ33 defined MAIT TCRs, while TRAV10 paired with TRAJ18 defined iNKT TCRs. VDJdb, accessed on 1 November 2021, was searched for TCRs annotated for CMV, EBV and SARS-CoV-2, and TCRs annotated for more than one antigen were excluded. TCRdb reran the public reads through fastp at Q25 and MiXCR, keeping productive beta chains. Records with the same CDR3 protein are collapsed into one entry carrying the most frequent genes and DNA. The authors' filters were not applied to this entry. The table for this sample lists some 38,000 distinct CDR3 sequences; 5% to 6.5% of them were counted only once. Just under 30% of the sample goes to the ten largest clones.

A case-control design nested within a healthcare worker cohort in London, UK, was used, with weekly nasopharyngeal swab PCR tests and blood sampling performed. Healthcare workers were recruited during the week of the UK lockdown, between 23 and 31 March 2020, and followed weekly for up to about 16 weeks. As encoded in the germline V gene, CDR1 is SGHRS while CDR2 is YFSETQ. Trimming costs V 3 bases and J 0 bases, and their ends lie 7 bases apart. CDR3 length: 14 amino acids, cysteine to phenylalanine. The retained sequence is limited to the CDR3, 42 bases, with the frame set at the first base. The chain is assembled from TRBV5-1 and TRBJ1-3; the D gene cannot be resolved reliably. Sequencing was performed on whole blood. The source is an adult who was a healthcare worker with PCR-confirmed SARS-CoV-2 infection or an uninfected control (not recorded which). The CDR3 region has the sequence CASSSPGSGNTIYF. Here is the DNA: TGCGCCAGCAGCTCACCAGGCTCTGGAAACACCATATATTTT.